This TCR beta chain was sequenced for a study of glioma-infiltrating T cells after dendritic cell vaccination. Study as a whole: Three intradermal dendritic cell vaccine injections were given every two weeks.

Data came from immunoSEQ multiplex PCR; TCRdb stores just in-frame clones and leaves some out. The sample holds about 76,000 clones, roughly 91% seen once. This clone is a singleton in its sample. The antigen is undetermined. Findings of the study overall: Estimated pretreatment TIL content predicted outcome after dendritic cell vaccination.

With 3 bases removed from V and 0 bases from J, the gap between germline ends came to 9 bases. The CDR3 is 14 residues long. Germline CDR1 reads SGDLS; CDR2 reads YYNGEE. Described time point: after dendritic cell vaccination, including at tumor progression/relapse. The input for sequencing was blood, taken after dendritic cell vaccination. The sequence came from a human donor with glioblastoma. The chain employs TRBV9 and TRBJ1-1, with D tentatively TRBD1 (5 bases). The CDR3 loop reads CASSEWGMNTEAFF. The CDR3 nucleotides are TGTGCCAGCAGCGAGTGGGGCATGAACACTGAAGCTTTCTTT.